A single sample gave rise to the 32 T cell receptor beta chains below, sequenced in a study of T cell responses to AZD1222 COVID-19 vaccine. Profiled with immunoSEQ multiplex PCR; TCRdb holds only in-frame clones, not every one. The sample carries 150,000 or so clones, roughly 93% recorded once. This sample comprised peripheral blood, obtained 28 days after the second AZD1222 dose. The source of these receptors is an adult who received the AZD1222 COVID-19 vaccine.

The J gene is TRBJ1-5, the V gene TRBV19; a possible D gene is TRBD1 (5 bases). CDR1 LNHDA and CDR2 SQIVND come from the germline V gene (reference sequence). Trimming cost V 1 base and J 0 bases, with 10 bases left between them. CDR3 size: 16 residues. The CDR3 region has the DNA TGTGCCAGTAGTATAGCGGGGGGAGATAGCAATCAGCCCCAGCATTTT. This translates into CASSIAGGDSNQPQHF.

The sample holds a few counts of this clone. This chain connects TRBV6-6 to TRBJ2-7, with 7 bases matching TRBD2. The germline CDR1 and CDR2 sequences are MNHNY and SVGAGI (reference sequence). Losses at the gene ends were 7 bases for V and 2 bases for J; bases not matched to a gene: 5. CDR3 length: 13 amino acids. The CDR3 here is CASTTGLAYEQYF. In nucleotides, the CDR3 is TGTGCCAGCACCACAGGACTAGCCTACGAGCAGTACTTC.

The chain combines TRBV27 with TRBJ2-7; 8 nucleotides align to TRBD1. After removal of 0 bases from V and 4 bases from J, the junction contained 8 bases not matched to a gene. Germline values: CDR1 MNHEY, CDR2 SMNVEV (reference sequence). This CDR3 is built from 16 residues. DNA for the CDR3: TGTGCCAGCAGTTTATCGGGGGCAGGGGGCAGGTACGAGCAGTACTTC. It specifies CASSLSGAGGRYEQYF.

The rearrangement joins TRBV19 to TRBJ2-2; 9 nucleotides line up with TRBD2. Germline V gene lookup returns CDR1 LNHDA and CDR2 SQIVND (reference sequence). The V gene end was trimmed by 6 bases and the J gene end by 4 bases; junction bases not matched to a gene: 6. The CDR3 is 15 amino acids. The CDR3 spells CASRLAGAGTGELFF. The CDR3 DNA sequence: TGTGCCAGTAGATTAGCGGGAGCGGGCACCGGGGAGCTGTTTTTT.

The chain couples TRBV13 to TRBJ1-1, with 8 bases aligning to TRBD1. V shed 6 bases and J 0 bases; nucleotides not matched to a gene: 9. The CDR3 has 16 amino acids. Germline CDR1 and CDR2: PRHDT and FYEKMQ (reference sequence). The CDR3 spells CASRLRGTGLNTEAFF. The CDR3 DNA is TGTGCCAGCAGGTTGAGGGGGACAGGATTGAACACTGAAGCTTTCTTT.

The V gene is TRBV30, the J gene TRBJ2-7; 8 bases fit TRBD1. V trimming: 3 bases; J trimming: 4 bases; junction bases outside the gene matches: 8. The CDR3 extends over 14 amino acids. CDR1 GTSNPN and CDR2 SVGIG come from the germline V gene (reference sequence). CDR3 amino acids: CAWSLRDRTYEQYF. The DNA for the CDR3 is TGTGCCTGGAGCCTCCGGGACAGGACTTACGAGCAGTACTTC.

The chain is built from TRBV5-1 and TRBJ2-2; no clear D gene. CDR3 length: 13 residues. The germline V and J ends were trimmed by 5 bases and 2 bases, with 7 bases remaining between them. The V gene's germline CDR1 is SGHRS and CDR2 YFSETQ. The CDR3 is CASSGGNTGELFF. The CDR3 DNA reads as TGCGCCAGCAGTGGCGGAAACACCGGGGAGCTGTTTTTT.

This chain connects TRBV7-8 to TRBJ1-1; D is uncertain. Germline V gene lookup returns CDR1 SGHVS and CDR2 FQNEAQ. There are 12 residues in the CDR3. With 5 bases removed from V and 7 bases from J, the gap between germline ends came to 11 bases. Written as DNA, the CDR3 is TGTGCCAGCAGCGCGACGGCTGTTGAAGCTTTCTTT. It is translated as CASSATAVEAFF. The full variable domain, completed using reference TRBV7-8 and TRBJ1-1, is GAGVSQSPRYKVAKRGQDVALRCDPISGHVSLFWYQQALGQGPEFLTYFQNEAQLDKSGLPSDRFFAERPEGSVSTLKIQRTQQEDSAVYLCASSATAVEAFFGQGTRLTVV.

This chain joins TRBV28 and TRBJ1-4; 8 bases fit TRBD1. The CDR3 runs 14 residues. Germline assignment: CDR1 MDHEN and CDR2 SYDVKM. V dropped 4 bases and J dropped 3; count of bases not matched to a gene: 1. In nucleotides, the CDR3 is TGTGCCAGCAGTTCAGGGGGCCCTAATGAAAAACTGTTTTTT. This codes for CASSSGGPNEKLFF. Using reference TRBV28 and TRBJ1-4 for the parts outside the CDR3, the full variable domain is DVKVTQSSRYLVKRTGEKVFLECVQDMDHENMFWYRQDPGLGLRLIYFSYDVKMKEKGDIPEGYSVSREKKERFSLILESASTNQTSMYLCASSSGGPNEKLFFGSGTQLSVL.

In its sample, this clone was seen once. The J gene is TRBJ1-2, the V gene TRBV5-4, with 8 bases that match TRBD1. In germline, CDR1 is SGHNT, CDR2 YYREEE (reference sequence). The CDR3 covers 17 residues. Germline trimming cut 1 base from V and 4 bases from J; bases unmatched to any gene: 12. As DNA, the CDR3 is TGTGCCAGCAGCTTGCCTGGAAGCAGGGGGCTCGCCTATGGCTACACCTTC. Encoded protein: CASSLPGSRGLAYGYTF.

This clone has just a few counts. The gene calls are TRBV7-9 and TRBJ1-2; D gene uncertain. This CDR3 has 14 amino acids. The V end lost 5 bases, the J end lost 2 bases, and 12 bases lay between the germline ends. Germline V lookup: CDR1 SEHNR, CDR2 FQNEAQ (reference sequence). The CDR3 DNA reads as TGTGCCAGCAGCCAAATGACCGCGAACTATGGCTACACCTTC. Translation gives CASSQMTANYGYTF.

The chain carries TRBV4-2 and TRBJ1-2, with TRBD1 identical over 9 bases. V trimming: 0 bases; J trimming: 5 bases; junction bases outside the gene matches: 4. Germline assignment: CDR1 LGHNA and CDR2 YNFKEQ. The CDR3 is 15 residues long. CDR3 DNA sequence: TGTGCCAGCAGCCAAGAAAGACAGGGGGGATATGGCTACACCTTC. Translating it yields CASSQERQGGYGYTF.

This chain connects TRBV6-5 to TRBJ1-5, with 7 bases lining up with TRBD1. This CDR3 contains 14 residues. Germline trimming cut 5 bases from V and 7 bases from J; bases unmatched to any gene: 8. Germline V gene data show CDR1 as MNHEY and CDR2 as SVGAGI. CDR3 nucleotides: TGTGCCAGCAGTCCGAGACAGGGCGGACAGCCCCAGCATTTT. The encoded protein is CASSPRQGGQPQHF.

This clone has a single count. The chain couples TRBV28 to TRBJ2-1; 7 nucleotides line up with TRBD2. J lost 0 bases, V lost 3 bases, and 8 bases had no gene match. The length of the CDR3 is 17 residues. Per germline, CDR1 MDHEN and CDR2 SYDVKM. Here the CDR3 DNA reads TGTGCCAGCAGTTTGGTCCGGGAGGCCCCCTCCTACAATGAGCAGTTCTTC. Encoded protein: CASSLVREAPSYNEQFF.

This clone was observed a few times. The rearrangement links TRBV5-4 to TRBJ2-3; no reliable D call. The CDR3 totals 16 residues. V shed 4 bases and J shed 6 bases, with 21 bases lying between them. Per germline, CDR1 SGHNT and CDR2 YYREEE (reference sequence). CDR3 nucleotide sequence: TGTGCCAGCAGCCTTAAAGTGGGCCTAGATCATGATACGCAGTATTTT. It codes for CASSLKVGLDHDTQYF.

The chain couples TRBV27 to TRBJ2-7; no clear D. V shed 2 bases and J shed 7 bases, with 9 bases lying between them. CDR3 size: 12 residues. Germline V gives CDR1 MNHEY, CDR2 SMNVEV (reference sequence). The CDR3 loop reads CASSLRLGEQYF. In nucleotides, the CDR3 is TGTGCCAGCAGTTTAAGGCTCGGGGAGCAGTACTTC.

For the CDR3, the DNA is TGTGCCAGCAGCGGGCGCTACGAGCAGTACTTC. Protein sequence: CASSGRYEQYF. The chain recombines TRBV3-1 (or the pseudogene TRBV3-2) with TRBJ2-7; no clear D. CDR1 and CDR2 from the germline V gene are LGHDT and YNNKEL (reference sequence). V lost 5 bases and J 3 bases, leaving 5 bases between the germline ends. This CDR3 comprises 11 residues.

This chain joins TRBV5-1 and TRBJ2-2; tentatively, D is TRBD2 (6 bases). The CDR3 loop spans 16 amino acids. Trimming left V 5 bases short and J 0 bases short, with 14 bases between. Germline V gene lookup returns CDR1 SGHRS and CDR2 YFSETQ. The CDR3 coding sequence is TGCGCCAGCAGGGAGGGGCCTATCACGAACACCGGGGAGCTGTTTTTT. Its protein product is CASREGPITNTGELFF.

The chain combines TRBV5-1 with TRBJ2-1; D unclear. With 0 bases removed from V and 0 bases from J, the gap between germline ends came to 10 bases. Germline CDR1 and CDR2: SGHRS and YFSETQ. The CDR3 spans 16 residues. CDR3 loop: CASSLASPSSYNEQFF. The CDR3 DNA is TGCGCCAGCAGCTTGGCGAGCCCGAGCTCCTACAATGAGCAGTTCTTC.

This clone was seen once. V is TRBV6-4 and J is TRBJ2-1; weak D call: TRBD1 (6 bases). Germline V CDR1 and CDR2: MRHNA, SNTAGT. Trimming removed 0 bases from V and 4 bases from J, with 10 bases in between. The CDR3 contains 15 residues. The CDR3 is CASSDSGRGYNEQFF. The DNA of the CDR3 is TGTGCCAGCAGTGACTCGGGCAGGGGTTACAATGAGCAGTTCTTC.

The rearrangement joins TRBV6-5 to TRBJ1-6, with D maybe TRBD1 (5 bases). Germline V CDR1 and CDR2: MNHEY, SVGAGI. This CDR3 region has 13 residues. V was cut by 4 bases and J by 6 bases, with 7 bases left in between. The CDR3 DNA reads TGTGCCAGCAGTTGGACATTTAATTCACCCCTCCACTTT. It translates to CASSWTFNSPLHF.

The chain joins TRBV7-9 to TRBJ1-1; TRBD1 might be the D (6 bases). CDR3 length: 14 residues. Germline V gene lookup returns CDR1 SEHNR and CDR2 FQNEAQ (reference sequence). Trimming shortened V by 3 bases and J by 6 bases, and 14 bases separated the two germline ends. Written as DNA, the CDR3 is TGTGCCAGCAGCTTTACTAACAGGGAAGCTGAAGCTTTCTTT. This translates into CASSFTNREAEAFF.

The rearrangement uses TRBV10-2 and TRBJ2-1, with a weak D call TRBD2 (5 bases). The CDR3 is made up of 14 amino acids. Between the trimmed V and J ends, which lost 6 bases and 0 bases, there was a span of 9 bases. In germline, CDR1 is WSHSY, CDR2 SAAADI. CDR3 bases: TGCGCCAGCAGAACCGGAGGCTCCTACAATGAGCAGTTCTTC. It yields the protein CASRTGGSYNEQFF.

The chain links TRBV7-9 to TRBJ2-7; 8 bases match TRBD2. V was pared by 4 bases and J by 2 bases, with 7 bases of the junction left unmatched. CDR1 is SEHNR, CDR2 FQNEAQ, per germline (reference sequence). The CDR3 has 15 residues. The CDR3 sequence: CASSSGLGLTYEQYF. The CDR3 DNA sequence: TGTGCCAGCAGCTCGGGACTAGGGCTTACCTACGAGCAGTACTTC.

For this clone: Other DNA variants within this sample encode the same CDR3. The chain is built from TRBV6-5 and TRBJ1-5; a possible D gene is TRBD1 (5 bases). The CDR3 contains 13 residues. The V gene lost 8 bases and the J gene lost 1 base, with 9 bases spanning the gap. Germline lookup yields CDR1 MNHEY and CDR2 SVGAGI. CDR3 residues: CASGGASNQPQHF. The CDR3 DNA follows: TGTGCCAGCGGAGGGGCGAGCAATCAGCCCCAGCATTTT.

The chain is built from TRBV28 and TRBJ1-1; 7 bases are a match to TRBD1. CDR3 size: 14 residues. Germline CDR1 reads MDHEN; CDR2 reads SYDVKM. V trimming: 5 bases; J trimming: 6 bases; junction bases outside the gene matches: 9. The CDR3 region is CASSQTGLVAEAFF. The CDR3 DNA reads TGTGCCAGCAGTCAGACAGGGTTGGTGGCTGAAGCTTTCTTT.

This clone was observed a few times. The V gene is TRBV5-1, the J gene TRBJ2-3; TRBD2 matches at 8 bases. The CDR3 covers 15 residues. J gave up 7 bases and V 0 bases, and 7 bases lay outside the gene matches. Per germline, CDR1 SGHRS and CDR2 YFSETQ. The CDR3 sequence: CASSLAPGGENTQYF. CDR3 DNA sequence: TGCGCCAGCAGCTTGGCCCCCGGGGGGGAGAATACGCAGTATTTT.

This chain joins TRBV29-1 and TRBJ2-7; D is unclear. The CDR3 length is 12 residues. Trimming left V 7 bases short and J 1 base short, with 11 bases between. Germline V gene data show CDR1 as SQVTM and CDR2 as ANQGSEA. CDR3 protein: CSAEGGSYEQYF. The CDR3 nucleotides are TGCAGCGCCGAAGGCGGATCCTACGAGCAGTACTTC.

The chain combines TRBV5-6 with TRBJ1-5; D unclear. The CDR3 sequence is 12 residues long. The germline CDR1 and CDR2 sequences are SGHDT and YYEEEE. Deletions cut 2 bases from V and 5 bases from J, with 5 bases between. Written as DNA, the CDR3 is TGTGCCAGCAGCTTATCAGATCAGCCCCAGCATTTT. Protein: CASSLSDQPQHF.

This rearrangement joins TRBV28 to TRBJ1-2, with 9 bases matching TRBD1. Germline V CDR1 and CDR2: MDHEN, SYDVKM. V trimming: 5 bases; J trimming: 0 bases; junction bases outside the gene matches: 4. The CDR3 consists of 15 residues. The CDR3 region has the DNA TGTGCCAGCAGTCCGGGGACAGGGTCTAACTATGGCTACACCTTC. Protein: CASSPGTGSNYGYTF.

This chain joins TRBV5-1 and TRBJ1-4; 7 bases are shared with TRBD1. The V gene end was trimmed by 5 bases and the J gene end by 8 bases; junction bases not matched to a gene: 9. The CDR3 is 14 amino acids. The V gene's germline CDR1 is SGHRS and CDR2 YFSETQ. CDR3 bases: TGCGCCAGCAGTATAGGGGGCAGTGGGGAAAAACTGTTTTTT. Protein product: CASSIGGSGEKLFF.

The chain recombines TRBV6-5 with TRBJ2-7; D might be TRBD1 or TRBD2, each matching 5 bases. Between the trimmed V and J ends, which lost 8 bases and 3 bases, there was a span of 17 bases. The CDR3 extends over 14 amino acids. Per germline, CDR1 MNHEY and CDR2 SVGAGI. Here the CDR3 reads CASGLRDRYYEQYF. CDR3 coding DNA: TGTGCCAGCGGTCTTCGGGACCGATACTACGAGCAGTACTTC.